Listed here is a single T cell receptor (beta chain). What it binds is unknown. This entry comes from a study of T-cell reconstitution after alpha-beta-depleted transplantation in children. Construction of the TCRbeta library involved unique molecular identifiers. TCRdb fed the PCR reads into MiXCR, producing one record per CDR3 protein. The sample holds some 300,000 distinct CDR3 sequences, less than 9.5% seen once. This CDR3 contains 17 residues. Germline V gene sequence: CDR1 SGHVS, CDR2 FQNEAQ. J was trimmed by 5 bases and V by 1 base; bases with no gene match: 6. Study observations and caveats: It was surviving recipient T cells and thymic progenitors that gave some patients high TCRbeta diversity at day 60. Newly made T cells mostly supplied T-cell counts and diversity one year after transplant. After transplant, at about two months, alpha-beta T cells were reportedly derived from several hundred expanded graft clones.

This specimen was peripheral blood, taken 360 days after TCRalphabeta/CD19-depleted stem cell transplant. The genes are TRBV7-8 and TRBJ1-6, with TRBD1 matching 9 bases. The source of this sequence is a female patient aged 2 to 10 who had a stem cell transplant for Fanconi anemia, so the T cells may come from the graft donor. CDR3 amino acids: CASSLGYGTGNNSPLHF. CDR3 DNA: TGTGCCAGCAGCTTAGGCTACGGGACAGGGAATAATTCACCCCTCCACTTT. Full variable domain (remainder filled in from reference TRBV7-8 and TRBJ1-6): GAGVSQSPRYKVAKRGQDVALRCDPISGHVSLFWYQQALGQGPEFLTYFQNEAQLDKSGLPSDRFFAERPEGSVSTLKIQRTQQEDSAVYLCASSLGYGTGNNSPLHFGNGTRLTVT.